One T cell receptor (beta chain) is described in this entry. The protocol was immunoSEQ multiplex PCR, while the TCRdb copy is restricted to in-frame clones and leaves out a portion. The table includes 300,000 to 350,000 clones, over 70% detected once. These data belong to a study of shared clonotypes between healthy human individuals. Germline CDR1 reads SEHNR; CDR2 reads FQNEAQ (reference sequence). The CDR3 totals 13 residues. Trimming removed 1 base at V and 6 bases at J, with 10 bases between. The chain recombines TRBV7-9 with TRBJ2-7; D unclear. Source material: memory CD4+ T cells sorted from blood. Noted subset: CD45RA-negative fraction. This clonotype was obtained from a man aged 25 to 40 in good health. CDR3 in amino acids: CASSLETIGEQYF. CDR3 nucleotides: TGTGCCAGCAGCTTAGAAACGATAGGCGAGCAGTACTTC.